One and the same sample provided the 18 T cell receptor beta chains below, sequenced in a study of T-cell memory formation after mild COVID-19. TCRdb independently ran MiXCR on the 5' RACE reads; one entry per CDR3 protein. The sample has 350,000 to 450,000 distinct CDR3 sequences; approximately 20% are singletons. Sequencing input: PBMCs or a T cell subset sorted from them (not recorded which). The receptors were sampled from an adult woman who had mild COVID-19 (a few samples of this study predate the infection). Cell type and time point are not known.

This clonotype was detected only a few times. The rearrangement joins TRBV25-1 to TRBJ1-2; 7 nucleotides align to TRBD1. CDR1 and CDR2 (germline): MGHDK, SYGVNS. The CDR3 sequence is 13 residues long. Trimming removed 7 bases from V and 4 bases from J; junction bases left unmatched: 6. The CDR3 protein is CASTKGASYGYTF. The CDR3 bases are TGTGCCAGCACCAAGGGGGCTAGCTATGGCTACACCTTC.

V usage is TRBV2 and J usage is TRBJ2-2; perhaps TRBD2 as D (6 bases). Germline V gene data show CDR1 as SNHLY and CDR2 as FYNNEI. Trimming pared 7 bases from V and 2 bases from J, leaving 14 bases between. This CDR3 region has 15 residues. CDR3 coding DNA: TGTGCCAGCACCCCGGGACTGGTAAACACCGGGGAGCTGTTTTTT. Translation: CASTPGLVNTGELFF.

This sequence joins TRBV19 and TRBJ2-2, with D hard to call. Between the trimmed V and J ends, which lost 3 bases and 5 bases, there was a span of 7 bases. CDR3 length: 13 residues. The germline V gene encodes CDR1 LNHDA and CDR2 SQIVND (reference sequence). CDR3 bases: TGTGCCAGTAGTATCGAGGTGACCGGGGAGCTGTTTTTT. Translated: CASSIEVTGELFF.

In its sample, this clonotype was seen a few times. The chain's CDR3 is CASSLDRPSGNEQFF. The CDR3 nucleotides are TGCGCCAGCAGCCTAGACAGGCCTTCGGGCAATGAGCAGTTCTTC. This sequence joins TRBV5-1 and TRBJ2-1, with D possibly TRBD1 on 6 matching bases. The CDR3 totals 15 residues. With 4 bases removed from V and 6 bases from J, the gap between germline ends came to 17 bases. Germline CDR1 reads SGHRS; CDR2 reads YFSETQ.

The CDR3 is CASSLDGRGMETQYF. The CDR3 DNA reads as TGCGCCAGCAGCTTGGACGGCCGGGGGATGGAGACCCAGTACTTC. The rearrangement uses TRBV5-1 and TRBJ2-5, with a tentative D call TRBD2 (6 bases). The germline gives CDR1 SGHRS, CDR2 YFSETQ. This CDR3 contains 15 residues. V gave up 0 bases and J gave up 5 bases, with 14 bases separating them.

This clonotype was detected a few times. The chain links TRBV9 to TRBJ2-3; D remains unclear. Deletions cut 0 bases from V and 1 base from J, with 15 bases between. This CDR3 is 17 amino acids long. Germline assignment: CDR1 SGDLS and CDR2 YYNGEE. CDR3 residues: CASSVEQFMVGTDTQYF. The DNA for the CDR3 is TGTGCCAGCAGCGTAGAGCAGTTTATGGTTGGCACAGATACGCAGTATTTT.

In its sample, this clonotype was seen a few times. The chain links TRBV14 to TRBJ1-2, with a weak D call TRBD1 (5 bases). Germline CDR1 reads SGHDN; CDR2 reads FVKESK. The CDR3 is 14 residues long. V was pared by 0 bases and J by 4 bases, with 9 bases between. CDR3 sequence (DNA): TGTGCCAGCAGCCAAGAGGGGACCCTCTATGGCTACACCTTC. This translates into CASSQEGTLYGYTF.

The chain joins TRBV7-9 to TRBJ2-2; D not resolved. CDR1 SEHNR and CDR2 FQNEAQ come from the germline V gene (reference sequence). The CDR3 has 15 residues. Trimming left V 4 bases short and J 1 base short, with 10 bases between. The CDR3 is CASSSTTGNTGELFF. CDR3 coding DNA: TGTGCCAGCAGCTCTACTACCGGGAACACCGGGGAGCTGTTTTTT.

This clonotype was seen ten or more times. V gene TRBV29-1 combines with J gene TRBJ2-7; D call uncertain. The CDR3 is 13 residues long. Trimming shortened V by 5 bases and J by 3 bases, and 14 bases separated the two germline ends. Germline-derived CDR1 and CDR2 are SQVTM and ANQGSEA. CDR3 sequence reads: CSVRMTPLYEQYF. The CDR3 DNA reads TGCAGCGTTAGGATGACCCCCCTCTACGAGCAGTACTTC.

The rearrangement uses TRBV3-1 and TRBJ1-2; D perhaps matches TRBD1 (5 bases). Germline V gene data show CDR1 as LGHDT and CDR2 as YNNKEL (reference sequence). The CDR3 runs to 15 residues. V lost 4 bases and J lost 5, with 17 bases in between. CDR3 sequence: CASSRDGTEIYGYTF. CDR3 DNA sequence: TGTGCCAGCAGCCGGGACGGGACTGAAATTTATGGCTACACCTTC.

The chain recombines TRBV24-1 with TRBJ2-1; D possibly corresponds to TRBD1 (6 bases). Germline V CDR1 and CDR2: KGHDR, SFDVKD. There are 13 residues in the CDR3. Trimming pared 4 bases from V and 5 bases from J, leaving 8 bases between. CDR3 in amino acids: CATSEGQHNEQFF. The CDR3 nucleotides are TGTGCCACCAGTGAGGGACAACACAATGAGCAGTTCTTC.

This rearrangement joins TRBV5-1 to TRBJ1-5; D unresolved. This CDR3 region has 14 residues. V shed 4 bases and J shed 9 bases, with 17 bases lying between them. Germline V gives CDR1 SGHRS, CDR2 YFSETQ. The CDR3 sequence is CASSLPRPPRPQHF. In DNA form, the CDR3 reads TGCGCCAGCAGCCTACCCAGACCACCTAGGCCCCAGCATTTT. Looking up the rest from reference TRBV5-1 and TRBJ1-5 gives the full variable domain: KAGVTQTPRYLIKTRGQQVTLSCSPISGHRSVSWYQQTPGQGLQFLFEYFSETQRNKGNFPGRFSGRQFSNSRSEMNVSTLELGDSALYLCASSLPRPPRPQHFGDGTRLSIL.

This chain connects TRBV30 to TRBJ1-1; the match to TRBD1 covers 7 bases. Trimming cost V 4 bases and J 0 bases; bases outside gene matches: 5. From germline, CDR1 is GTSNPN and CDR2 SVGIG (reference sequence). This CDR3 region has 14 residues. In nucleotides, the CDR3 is TGTGCCTGGAAGAGGGACAGTATGAACACTGAAGCTTTCTTT. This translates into CAWKRDSMNTEAFF. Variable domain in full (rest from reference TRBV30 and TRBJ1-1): SQTIHQWPATLVQPVGSPLSLECTVEGTSNPNLYWYRQAAGRGLQLLFYSVGIGQISSEVPQNLSASRPQDRQFILSSKKLLLSDSGFYLCAWKRDSMNTEAFFGQGTRLTVV.

CDR3 loop: CASSQGRASGLPDTQYF. The CDR3, as DNA: TGCGCCAGCAGCCAAGGGAGGGCTAGCGGGCTACCAGATACGCAGTATTTT. The chain joins TRBV4-1 to TRBJ2-3, with 8 bases lining up with TRBD2. CDR3 length: 17 amino acids. Germline lookup yields CDR1 MGHRA and CDR2 YSYEKL. Losses at the gene ends were 1 base for V and 4 bases for J; bases not matched to a gene: 10.

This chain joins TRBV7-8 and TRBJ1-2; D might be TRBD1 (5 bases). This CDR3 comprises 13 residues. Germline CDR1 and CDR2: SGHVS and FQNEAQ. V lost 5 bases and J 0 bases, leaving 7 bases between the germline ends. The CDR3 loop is CASSKTANYGYTF. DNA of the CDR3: TGTGCCAGCAGCAAGACAGCTAACTATGGCTACACCTTC. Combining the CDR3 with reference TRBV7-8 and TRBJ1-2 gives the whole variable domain GAGVSQSPRYKVAKRGQDVALRCDPISGHVSLFWYQQALGQGPEFLTYFQNEAQLDKSGLPSDRFFAERPEGSVSTLKIQRTQQEDSAVYLCASSKTANYGYTFGSGTRLTVV.

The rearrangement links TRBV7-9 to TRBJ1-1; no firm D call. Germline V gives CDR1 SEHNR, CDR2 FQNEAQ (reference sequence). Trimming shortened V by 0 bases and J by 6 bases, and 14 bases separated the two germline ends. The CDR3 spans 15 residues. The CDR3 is CASSLAGPIGAEAFF. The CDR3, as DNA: TGTGCCAGCAGCTTAGCCGGTCCCATCGGGGCTGAAGCTTTCTTT.

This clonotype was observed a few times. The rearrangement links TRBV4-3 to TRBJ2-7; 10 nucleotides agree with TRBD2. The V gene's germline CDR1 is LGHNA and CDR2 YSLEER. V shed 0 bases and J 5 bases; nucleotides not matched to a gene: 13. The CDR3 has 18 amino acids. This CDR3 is CASSQEPRGLAGVNEQYF. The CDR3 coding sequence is TGCGCCAGCAGCCAAGAACCACGGGGGCTAGCGGGAGTAAACGAGCAGTACTTC.

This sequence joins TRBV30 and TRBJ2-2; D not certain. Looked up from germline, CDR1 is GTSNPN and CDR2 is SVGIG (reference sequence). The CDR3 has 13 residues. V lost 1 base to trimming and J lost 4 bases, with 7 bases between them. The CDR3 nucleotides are TGTGCCTGGAGTGAACAGCTCACCGGGGAGCTGTTTTTT. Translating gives CAWSEQLTGELFF.